These 29 T cell receptor beta chains were sequenced from one sample in a study of a mutant IDH1 vaccine in newly diagnosed glioma. Profiled with immunoSEQ multiplex PCR; TCRdb holds only in-frame clones, not every one. The repertoire holds about 66,000 clones, with about four fifths as singletons. Time point given: week 11, during vaccination. In every dose of vaccine, 300 ug of mutant IDH1 20-mer peptide was given alongside topical imiquimod. These receptors' antigens are unknown. The source material was PBMCs, sampled from a glioma patient whose treatment included an IDH1 peptide vaccine. These receptors all stem from a woman aged 50 to 65 with glioma.

This clone came up once. This chain joins TRBV2 and TRBJ2-3, with D hard to call. This CDR3 region has 11 residues. Trimming cost V 2 bases and J 9 bases, with 6 bases left between them. Germline CDR1 and CDR2: SNHLY and FYNNEI. The CDR3 reads CASSESETQYF. CDR3 coding DNA: TGTGCCAGCAGTGAATCGGAGACGCAGTATTTT.

The rearrangement links TRBV7-7 to TRBJ1-3; D unclear. V lost 2 bases and J 5 bases, leaving 22 bases between the germline ends. Germline assignment: CDR1 SSHAT and CDR2 FNYEAQ (reference sequence). The CDR3 totals 18 residues. This CDR3 is CASSLPPPRADHRNTIYF. In DNA form, the CDR3 reads TGTGCCAGCAGCTTACCTCCCCCTAGAGCGGACCATCGAAACACCATATATTTT.

The chain joins TRBV9 to TRBJ1-3; TRBD1 might be the D (6 bases). V lost 0 bases and J lost 0, with 13 bases in between. The CDR3 loop spans 17 amino acids. Germline assignment: CDR1 SGDLS and CDR2 YYNGEE. CDR3 DNA sequence: TGTGCCAGCAGCGTAGGATCTGGACAGAGCTCTGGAAACACCATATATTTT. Protein product: CASSVGSGQSSGNTIYF.

This chain joins TRBV5-5 and TRBJ1-4; D is possibly TRBD1 (5 bases). The CDR3 has 14 residues. Trimming removed 5 bases at V and 6 bases at J, with 14 bases between. In germline, CDR1 is SGHKS, CDR2 YYEKEE (reference sequence). CDR3 bases: TGTGCCAGCAGTAAGGTGTGGGGGGATGAAAAACTGTTTTTT. It translates to CASSKVWGDEKLFF.

The V gene is TRBV9, the J gene TRBJ1-1, with TRBD1 as a possible D gene (6 bases). The germline CDR1 and CDR2 sequences are SGDLS and YYNGEE. The V and J ends lost 1 base and 5 bases respectively, with 15 bases between them. This CDR3 is built from 15 residues. DNA for the CDR3: TGTGCCAGCAGCGTACTAGAGGGGAGGGGGACTGAAGCTTTCTTT. Protein sequence: CASSVLEGRGTEAFF.

The chain carries TRBV2 and TRBJ1-1, with D unresolved. V dropped 11 bases and J dropped 5 bases, with 12 bases sitting between them. There are 11 residues in the CDR3. The germline CDR1 and CDR2 sequences are SNHLY and FYNNEI. The CDR3 DNA sequence: TGTGCCCAAAGGTTGGGAACTGAAGCTTTCTTT. Amino acid sequence: CAQRLGTEAFF.

The genes are TRBV27 and TRBJ1-1; TRBD1 matches 8 bases. With V trimmed by 5 bases and J by 1 base, 9 bases remained unmatched. The length of the CDR3 is 16 residues. Germline loops: CDR1 MNHEY, CDR2 SMNVEV (reference sequence). CDR3 sequence: CASSRRSQGGNTEAFF. The CDR3 DNA is TGTGCCAGCAGTAGGAGATCACAGGGGGGGAACACTGAAGCTTTCTTT.

The rearrangement uses TRBV5-6 and TRBJ2-3; D is possibly TRBD1 or TRBD2 (7 bases each). The CDR3 is 16 residues long. Trimming cost V 0 bases and J 3 bases, with 14 bases left between them. Germline V gene data show CDR1 as SGHDT and CDR2 as YYEEEE. The CDR3 sequence: CASSLVGRGGTDTQYF. CDR3 DNA sequence: TGTGCCAGCAGCTTGGTGGGCAGGGGGGGAACAGATACGCAGTATTTT.

The chain recombines TRBV5-8 with TRBJ2-7; a weak D match, TRBD2 (5 bases). Trimming pared 5 bases from V and 0 bases from J, leaving 9 bases between. The CDR3 sequence is 13 residues long. Germline V gene lookup returns CDR1 SGHTS and CDR2 YDEGEE. The CDR3 here is CASRSGNSYEQYF. The CDR3, as DNA: TGTGCCAGCAGGTCCGGGAACTCCTACGAGCAGTACTTC.

The chain uses TRBV7-9 and TRBJ1-6, with 9 bases matching TRBD1. V lost 4 bases to trimming and J lost 7 bases; unmatched junction nucleotides: 8. In germline, CDR1 is SEHNR, CDR2 FQNEAQ (reference sequence). The CDR3 covers 16 residues. The CDR3: CASSSERQGVNSPLHF. In DNA, the CDR3 is TGTGCCAGCAGCTCAGAGAGACAGGGGGTCAATTCACCCCTCCACTTT.

V and J are TRBV2 and TRBJ1-1; weak D call: TRBD1 (5 bases). Deletions cut 5 bases from V and 0 bases from J, with 13 bases between. The CDR3 spans 15 residues. In germline, CDR1 is SNHLY, CDR2 FYNNEI. The DNA for the CDR3 is TGTGCCAGCAGTAGCCAGGGCAGGTTGAACACTGAAGCTTTCTTT. It specifies CASSSQGRLNTEAFF.

Comments on this clone: The sample carries other DNA sequences with the same CDR3. The CDR3 protein is CASLAGGRNEQFF. Written as DNA, the CDR3 is TGTGCCAGCCTAGCGGGGGGGCGTAATGAGCAGTTCTTC. The chain combines TRBV6-5 with TRBJ2-1, with 12 nucleotides matching TRBD2. The germline V gene has CDR1 MNHEY and CDR2 SVGAGI. CDR3 length: 13 amino acids. V was clipped by 8 bases and J by 7 bases; unmatched bases: 3.

The chain uses TRBV9 and TRBJ2-7; either TRBD1 or TRBD2 may supply D (5 bases each). CDR1 SGDLS and CDR2 YYNGEE come from the germline V gene. CDR3 length: 13 amino acids. V lost 2 bases and J 4 bases, leaving 10 bases between the germline ends. CDR3 bases: TGTGCCAGCAGCGTTGGGACCCTTTACGAGCAGTACTTC. Residues: CASSVGTLYEQYF.

The rearrangement joins TRBV5-1 to TRBJ1-4; D unresolved. Per the germline V gene, CDR1 is SGHRS and CDR2 is YFSETQ. V gave up 4 bases and J gave up 6 bases, with 13 bases separating them. The CDR3 loop spans 14 amino acids. This chain's CDR3 is CASSPPGSHEKLFF. CDR3 DNA: TGCGCCAGCAGCCCACCGGGGTCCCATGAAAAACTGTTTTTT.

In its sample, this clone was seen once. For the CDR3, the DNA is TGTGCCAGTAGTATAGGAGGGGCCTCTACAGGGGTGGGCACCGGGGAGCTGTTTTTT. Amino acid sequence: CASSIGGASTGVGTGELFF. This chain joins TRBV19 and TRBJ2-2, with TRBD1 matching 7 bases. The CDR3 runs 19 residues. Germline CDR1 LNHDA, CDR2 SQIVND (reference sequence). The junction had 15 bases not matched to a gene; V was cut back by 1 base and J by 4 bases.

The chain joins TRBV19 to TRBJ1-2, with D uncertain. Trimming shortened V by 0 bases and J by 4 bases, and 15 bases separated the two germline ends. The V gene's germline CDR1 is LNHDA and CDR2 SQIVND (reference sequence). This CDR3 region has 16 residues. The CDR3 is CASSIDPSGVLYGYTF. CDR3 coding DNA: TGTGCCAGTAGTATAGACCCTAGCGGGGTCCTCTATGGCTACACCTTC.

The rearrangement uses TRBV5-8 and TRBJ1-2; 10 nucleotides match TRBD1. Germline trimming cut 5 bases from V and 7 bases from J; bases unmatched to any gene: 5. CDR3 size: 13 residues. The germline V gene has CDR1 SGHTS and CDR2 YDEGEE. The CDR3 DNA sequence: TGTGCCAGCAGAATGACAGGGGGCGGTGGCTACACCTTC. It translates to CASRMTGGGGYTF.

CDR3 nucleotides: TGTGCCGGAGGACAGCAAGAGACCCAGTACTTC. Residues: CAGGQQETQYF. J is TRBJ2-5 and V is TRBV6-1; possibly TRBD1 for D (6 bases). V dropped 11 bases and J dropped 2 bases, with 9 bases sitting between them. Per germline, CDR1 MNHNS and CDR2 SASEGT. The CDR3 is 11 amino acids.

In this sample, this clone turned up once. J is TRBJ2-2 and V is TRBV5-1, with unresolved D. Germline CDR1 SGHRS, CDR2 YFSETQ. The CDR3 length is 16 residues. Trimming removed 4 bases at V and 0 bases at J, with 13 bases between. The CDR3 sequence: CASSLFVGANTGELFF. The CDR3 DNA reads TGCGCCAGCAGCCTGTTCGTAGGTGCGAACACCGGGGAGCTGTTTTTT. The variable domain in full, with the rest retrieved from reference TRBV5-1 and TRBJ2-2, is KAGVTQTPRYLIKTRGQQVTLSCSPISGHRSVSWYQQTPGQGLQFLFEYFSETQRNKGNFPGRFSGRQFSNSRSEMNVSTLELGDSALYLCASSLFVGANTGELFFGEGSRLTVL.

The gene calls are TRBV29-1 and TRBJ2-5; TRBD2 matches at 8 bases. This CDR3 has 13 residues. The junction had 9 bases not matched to a gene; V was cut back by 7 bases and J by 5 bases. Per germline, CDR1 SQVTM and CDR2 ANQGSEA. DNA of the CDR3: TGCAGCGGATCCGGGGGGGCGGGTGAGACCCAGTACTTC. Its protein is CSGSGGAGETQYF. The full variable domain, its missing parts supplied by reference TRBV29-1 and TRBJ2-5, is SAVISQKPSRDICQRGTSLTIQCQVDSQVTMMFWYRQQPGQSLTLIATANQGSEATYESGFVIDKFPISRPNLTFSTLTVSNMSPEDSSIYLCSGSGGAGETQYFGPGTRLLVL.

This clone occurred a few times. The J gene is TRBJ1-1, the V gene TRBV11-3, with D unresolved. V gave up 3 bases and J gave up 1 base, with 6 bases separating them. The CDR3 has 13 residues. Germline CDR1 is SGHNT and CDR2 is YENEEA. The CDR3 loop reads CASSFMGNTEAFF. The CDR3, as DNA: TGTGCCAGCAGCTTTATGGGGAACACTGAAGCTTTCTTT. The full variable domain, its missing parts supplied by reference TRBV11-3 and TRBJ1-1, is EAGVVQSPRYKIIEKKQPVAFWCNPISGHNTLYWYLQNLGQGPELLIRYENEEAVDDSQLPKDRFSAERLKGVDSTLKIQPAELGDSAVYLCASSFMGNTEAFFGQGTRLTVV.

The V and J genes are TRBV7-9 and TRBJ1-6; no clear D. This CDR3 region has 12 residues. Germline CDR1 and CDR2: SEHNR and FQNEAQ (reference sequence). V shed 4 bases and J shed 13 bases, with 11 bases lying between them. CDR3: CASSSPPYPLHF. The DNA of the CDR3 is TGTGCCAGCAGCTCACCCCCTTATCCCCTCCACTTT.

V and J are TRBV9 and TRBJ1-5; the D is unclear. In germline, CDR1 is SGDLS, CDR2 YYNGEE. The CDR3 sequence is 14 residues long. Between the trimmed V and J ends, which lost 0 bases and 7 bases, there was a span of 11 bases. The CDR3 sequence: CASSVGESLQPQHF. Written as DNA, the CDR3 is TGTGCCAGCAGCGTAGGTGAGAGTCTGCAGCCCCAGCATTTT.

About this clone: Other DNA sequences of this sample code for an identical CDR3. The rearrangement joins TRBV9 to TRBJ2-7, with a weak D call TRBD1 (5 bases). Germline V lookup: CDR1 SGDLS, CDR2 YYNGEE. The CDR3 consists of 14 residues. Trimming removed 0 bases from V and 1 base from J, with 8 bases in between. The CDR3 nucleotides read TGTGCCAGCAGCGTAGGTCCAGGGTCCTACGAGCAGTACTTC. It yields the protein CASSVGPGSYEQYF.

The rearrangement joins TRBV13 to TRBJ1-1; D gene uncertain. This CDR3 is built from 17 residues. The V end lost 0 bases, the J end lost 5 bases, and 19 bases lay between the germline ends. CDR1 is PRHDT, CDR2 FYEKMQ, per germline (reference sequence). The CDR3 spells CASSLGGFASIGTEAFF. CDR3 in DNA: TGTGCCAGCAGCTTAGGTGGGTTCGCCTCAATTGGGACTGAAGCTTTCTTT.

The chain recombines TRBV28 with TRBJ1-6; D uncertain. The ends were cut back, 2 bases at V and 7 bases at J, with 9 bases in the middle. The CDR3 totals 14 residues. The germline V gene has CDR1 MDHEN and CDR2 SYDVKM. The DNA for the CDR3 is TGTGCCAGCAGTTTAGGCGCGGGGAATTCACCCCTCCACTTT. It yields the protein CASSLGAGNSPLHF.

This clone turned up a few times. The chain links TRBV20-1 to TRBJ1-1; no firm D call. Germline CDR1 and CDR2: DFQATT and SNEGSKA (reference sequence). The CDR3 totals 11 residues. The CDR3 coding sequence is TGCATGAGTACCGGCGGCACTGAAGCTTTCTTT. It codes for CMSTGGTEAFF.

The chain uses TRBV2 and TRBJ2-5; 8 nucleotides line up with TRBD2. The CDR3 has 20 amino acids. Germline CDR1 SNHLY, CDR2 FYNNEI. V gave up 0 bases and J gave up 0 bases; unmatched junction bases: 15. The CDR3 coding sequence is TGTGCCAGCAGTGAAGCGCTTGGGTTCGGCAGCGGGAGAAACCAAGAGACCCAGTACTTC. It yields the protein CASSEALGFGSGRNQETQYF.

This clone was counted between two and nine times. The rearrangement links TRBV6-6 to TRBJ1-5, with unresolved D. The CDR3 covers 12 residues. V was shortened by 4 bases and J by 6 bases, with 7 bases between the two germline ends. CDR1 MNHNY and CDR2 SVGAGI come from the germline V gene (reference sequence). The CDR3 here is CASSSPSQPQHF. Written as DNA, the CDR3 is TGTGCCAGCAGTTCCCCAAGTCAGCCCCAGCATTTT.